Listed below are T cell receptor beta chains from one sample, sequenced in a study of blood T cell repertoires in COVID-19. Only in-frame clones appear in the TCRdb table, and some are missing; sequencing was by immunoSEQ multiplex PCR. In the table there are about 190,000 clones, around 89% of which are singletons. Specimen: peripheral blood. The receptors shown here come from a woman aged 25-40 years with acute or convalescent COVID-19. Both conserved end residues are part of each CDR3.

v_gene: TRBV24-1; CDR3aa: CATSAFGTGTKYNEQFF
v_gene: TRBV28; CDR3aa: CASSLTGENEKLFF
v_gene: TRBV28; CDR3aa: CASRPDSNYGYTF
v_gene: TRBV2; CDR3aa: CASSPGGSRVSYEQYF
v_gene: TRBV19; CDR3aa: CASSRGRETQYF
v_gene: TRBV5-4; CDR3aa: CASSLGASLGEKLFF
v_gene: TRBV18; CDR3aa: CASSTDSYEQYF
v_gene: TRBV19; CDR3aa: CASSKGGQPASEAFF
v_gene: TRBV6-5; CDR3aa: CASQGGATTEAFF
v_gene: TRBV10-3; CDR3aa: CAISDITVTEAFF
v_gene: TRBV4-1; CDR3aa: CASSQFTGVQPQHF
v_gene: TRBV19; CDR3aa: CASSIGPGNIQYF
v_gene: TRBV15; CDR3aa: CATSRNNPDVGGEQYF
v_gene: TRBV28; CDR3aa: CASSGGGETQYF
v_gene: TRBV28; CDR3aa: CASSSTRTYEQYF
v_gene: TRBV9; CDR3aa: CASSVEGVESTDTQYF
v_gene: TRBV5-5; CDR3aa: CASSPGHSGNTIYF
v_gene: TRBV6-6; CDR3aa: CASSYHIQLKF
v_gene: TRBV7-7; CDR3aa: CASSLSTGGETQYF
v_gene: TRBV27; CDR3aa: CASSFRSGDGYTF
v_gene: TRBV28; CDR3aa: CASSWTGSNSNQPQHF
v_gene: TRBV5-1; CDR3aa: CASSGDRVNEQFF
v_gene: TRBV28; CDR3aa: CAVRDRERSFF
v_gene: TRBV24-1; CDR3aa: CATSDGGGRAFF
v_gene: TRBV28; CDR3aa: CASRTGETQYF
v_gene: TRBV19; CDR3aa: CASSIDPDLPGIVF
v_gene: TRBV5-4; CDR3aa: CASSLDYHEQYF
v_gene: TRBV5-1; CDR3aa: CASSLAGSSYEQYF
v_gene: TRBV19; CDR3aa: CATKRTGKNSPLHF
v_gene: TRBV5-6; CDR3aa: CASSLAGAAFF
v_gene: TRBV2; CDR3aa: CASSYTQVGNEQFF
v_gene: TRBV7-9; CDR3aa: CASSFSGGTDTQYF
v_gene: TRBV6-5; CDR3aa: CARPRDSNNEQFF
v_gene: TRBV10-3; CDR3aa: CAISPLLGDNEQFF
v_gene: TRBV10-2; CDR3aa: CASSVTGARPQHF
v_gene: TRBV27; CDR3aa: CASSPTGGTSGANVLTF
v_gene: TRBV23-1; CDR3aa: CASRRKSGRTDTQYF
v_gene: TRBV7-9; CDR3aa: CASMRTPAYEQYF
v_gene: TRBV7-9; CDR3aa: CASKLQGANTEAFF
v_gene: TRBV29-1; CDR3aa: CSVRQGTSNYGYTF
v_gene: TRBV24-1; CDR3aa: CATGGYNEQFF
v_gene: TRBV28; CDR3aa: CASSVRGGTQYF